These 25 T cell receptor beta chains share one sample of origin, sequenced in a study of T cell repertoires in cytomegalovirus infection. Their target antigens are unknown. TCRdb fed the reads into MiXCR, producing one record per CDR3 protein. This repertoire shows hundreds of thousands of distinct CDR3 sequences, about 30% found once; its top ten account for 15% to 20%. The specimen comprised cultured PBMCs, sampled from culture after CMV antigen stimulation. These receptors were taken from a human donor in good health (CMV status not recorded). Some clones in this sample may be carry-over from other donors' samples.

CDR3 loop: CASSYKLGFPEAFF. Written as DNA, the CDR3 is TGTGCCAGCAGCTACAAATTGGGGTTTCCCGAAGCTTTCTTT. This rearrangement joins TRBV6-5 to TRBJ1-1; no reliable D call. This CDR3 is 14 amino acids long. V dropped 6 bases and J dropped 8 bases, with 19 bases sitting between them. In germline, CDR1 is MNHEY, CDR2 SVGAGI.

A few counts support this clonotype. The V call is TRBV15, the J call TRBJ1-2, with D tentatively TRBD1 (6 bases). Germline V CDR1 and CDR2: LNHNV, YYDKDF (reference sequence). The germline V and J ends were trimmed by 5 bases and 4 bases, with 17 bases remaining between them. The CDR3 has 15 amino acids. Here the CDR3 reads CATSGNRAAAYGYTF. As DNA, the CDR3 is TGTGCCACCAGCGGAAACAGGGCTGCAGCCTATGGCTACACCTTC.

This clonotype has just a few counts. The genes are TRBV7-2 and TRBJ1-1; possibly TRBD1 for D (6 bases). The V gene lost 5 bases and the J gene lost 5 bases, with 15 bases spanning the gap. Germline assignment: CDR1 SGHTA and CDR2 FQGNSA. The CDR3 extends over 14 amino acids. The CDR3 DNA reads TGTGCCAGCAGCCTCACACAGGGTTGGACTGAAGCTTTCTTT. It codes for CASSLTQGWTEAFF.

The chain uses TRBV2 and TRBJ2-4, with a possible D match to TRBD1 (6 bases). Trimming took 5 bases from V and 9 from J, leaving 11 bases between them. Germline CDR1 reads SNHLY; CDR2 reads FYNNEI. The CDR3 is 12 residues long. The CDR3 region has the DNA TGTGCCAGCAGTATACAGGGTGGCATTCAGTACTTC. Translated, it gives CASSIQGGIQYF.

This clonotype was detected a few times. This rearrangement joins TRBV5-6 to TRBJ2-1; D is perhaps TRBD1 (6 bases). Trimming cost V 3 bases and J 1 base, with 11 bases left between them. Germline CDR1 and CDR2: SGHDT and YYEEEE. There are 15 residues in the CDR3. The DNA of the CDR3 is TGTGCCAGCAGCTCGGACAGCGGTTCCTACAATGAGCAGTTCTTC. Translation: CASSSDSGSYNEQFF.

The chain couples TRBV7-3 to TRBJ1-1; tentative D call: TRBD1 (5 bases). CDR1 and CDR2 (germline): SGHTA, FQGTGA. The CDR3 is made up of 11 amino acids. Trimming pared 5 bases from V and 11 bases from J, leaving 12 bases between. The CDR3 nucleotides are TGTGCCAGCAGCCCCGGGGGGTTGGCTTTCTTT. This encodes CASSPGGLAFF.

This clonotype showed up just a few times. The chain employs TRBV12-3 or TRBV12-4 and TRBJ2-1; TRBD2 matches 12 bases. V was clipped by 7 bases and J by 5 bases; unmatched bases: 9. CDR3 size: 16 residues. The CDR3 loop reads CASIPSSGRVNNEQFF. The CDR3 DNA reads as TGTGCCAGCATCCCTTCTAGCGGGAGGGTTAACAATGAGCAGTTCTTC.

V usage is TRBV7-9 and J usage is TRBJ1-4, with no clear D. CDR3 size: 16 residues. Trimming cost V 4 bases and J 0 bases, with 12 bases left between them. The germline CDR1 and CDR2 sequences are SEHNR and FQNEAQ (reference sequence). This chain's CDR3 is CASSYWQVATNEKLFF. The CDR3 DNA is TGTGCCAGCAGCTATTGGCAGGTTGCAACTAATGAAAAACTGTTTTTT.

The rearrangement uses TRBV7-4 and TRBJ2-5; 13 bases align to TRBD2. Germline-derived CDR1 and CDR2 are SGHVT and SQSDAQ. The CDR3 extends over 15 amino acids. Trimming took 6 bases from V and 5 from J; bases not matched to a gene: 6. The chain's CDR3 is CASSVGTSGTETQYF. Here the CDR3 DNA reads TGTGCCAGCAGTGTGGGGACTAGCGGGACGGAGACCCAGTACTTC.

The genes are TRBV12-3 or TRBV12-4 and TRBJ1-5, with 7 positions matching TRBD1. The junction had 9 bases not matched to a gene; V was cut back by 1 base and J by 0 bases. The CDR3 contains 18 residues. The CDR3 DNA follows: TGTGCCAGCAGTTTAGGAGGGACAGCCATATATAGCAATCAGCCCCAGCATTTT. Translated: CASSLGGTAIYSNQPQHF.

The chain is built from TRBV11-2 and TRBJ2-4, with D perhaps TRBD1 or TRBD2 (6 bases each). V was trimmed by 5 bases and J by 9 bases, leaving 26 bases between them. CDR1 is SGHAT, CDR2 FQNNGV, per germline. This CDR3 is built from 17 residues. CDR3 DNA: TGTGCCAGCAGCCTAGGGGGGAGGACTATTAGCGCGGGCATTCAGTACTTC. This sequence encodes CASSLGGRTISAGIQYF.

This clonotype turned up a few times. CDR3 amino acids: CASSPAHYNEQFF. CDR3 bases: TGTGCCAGCAGCCCCGCCCACTACAATGAGCAGTTCTTC. J is TRBJ2-1 and V is TRBV7-2; no firm D call. Germline CDR1 reads SGHTA; CDR2 reads FQGNSA. The ends were cut back, 5 bases at V and 3 bases at J, with 8 bases in the middle. The CDR3 runs to 13 residues.

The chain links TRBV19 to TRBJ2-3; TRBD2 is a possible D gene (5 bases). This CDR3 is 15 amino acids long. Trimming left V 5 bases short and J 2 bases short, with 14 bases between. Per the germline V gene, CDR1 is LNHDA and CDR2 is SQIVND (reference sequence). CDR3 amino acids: CASSAPWTDTDTQYF. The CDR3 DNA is TGTGCCAGTAGTGCCCCGTGGACTGACACAGATACGCAGTATTTT.

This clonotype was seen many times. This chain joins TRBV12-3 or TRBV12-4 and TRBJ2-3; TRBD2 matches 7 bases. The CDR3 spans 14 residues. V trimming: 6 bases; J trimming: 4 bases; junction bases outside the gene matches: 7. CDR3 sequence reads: CASSLAGVPDTQYF. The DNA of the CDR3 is TGTGCCAGCAGCCTGGCGGGGGTCCCAGATACGCAGTATTTT.

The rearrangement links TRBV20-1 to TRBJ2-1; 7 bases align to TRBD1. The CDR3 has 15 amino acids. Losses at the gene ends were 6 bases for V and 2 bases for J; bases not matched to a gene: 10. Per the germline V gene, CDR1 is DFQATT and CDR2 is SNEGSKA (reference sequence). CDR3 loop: CSASPRGTAYNEQFF. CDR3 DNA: TGCAGTGCGTCCCCCAGGGGGACGGCCTACAATGAGCAGTTCTTC.

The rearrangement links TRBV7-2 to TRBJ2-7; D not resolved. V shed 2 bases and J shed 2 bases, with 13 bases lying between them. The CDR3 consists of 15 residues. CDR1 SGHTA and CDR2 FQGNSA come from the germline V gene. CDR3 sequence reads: CASSLLESDTYEQYF. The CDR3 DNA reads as TGTGCCAGCAGCTTACTCGAATCAGACACCTACGAGCAGTACTTC.

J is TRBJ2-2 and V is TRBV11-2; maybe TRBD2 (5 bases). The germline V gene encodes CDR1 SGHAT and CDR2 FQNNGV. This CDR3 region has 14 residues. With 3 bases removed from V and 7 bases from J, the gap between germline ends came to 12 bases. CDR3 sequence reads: CASSLYGNDGELFF. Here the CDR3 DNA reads TGTGCCAGCAGCTTGTACGGGAATGACGGGGAGCTGTTTTTT.

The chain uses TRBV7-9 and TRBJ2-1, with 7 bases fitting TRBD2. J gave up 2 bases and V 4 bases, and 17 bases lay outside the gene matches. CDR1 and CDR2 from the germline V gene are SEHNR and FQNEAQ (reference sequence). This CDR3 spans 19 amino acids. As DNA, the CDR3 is TGTGCCAGCAGCTCAAAGGCCAATGAGGCTAGCGGAGCCTACAATGAGCAGTTCTTC. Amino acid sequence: CASSSKANEASGAYNEQFF. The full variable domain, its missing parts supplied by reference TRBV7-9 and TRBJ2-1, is DTGVSQNPRHKITKRGQNVTFRCDPISEHNRLYWYRQTLGQGPEFLTYFQNEAQLEKSRLLSDRFSAERPKGSFSTLEIQRTEQGDSAMYLCASSSKANEASGAYNEQFFGPGTRLTVL.

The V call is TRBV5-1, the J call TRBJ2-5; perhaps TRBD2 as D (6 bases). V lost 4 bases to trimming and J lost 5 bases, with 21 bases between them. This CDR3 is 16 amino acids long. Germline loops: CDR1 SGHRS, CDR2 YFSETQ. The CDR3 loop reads CASSPSRAGPGETQYF. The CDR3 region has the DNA TGCGCCAGCAGCCCGTCTAGGGCGGGGCCCGGGGAGACCCAGTACTTC.

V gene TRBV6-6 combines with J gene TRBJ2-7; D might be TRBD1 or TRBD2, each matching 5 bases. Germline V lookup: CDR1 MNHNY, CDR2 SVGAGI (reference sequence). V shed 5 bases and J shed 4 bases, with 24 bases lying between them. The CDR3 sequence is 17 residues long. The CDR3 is CASSDRDPSPARYEQYF. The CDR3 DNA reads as TGTGCCAGCAGTGATAGGGACCCCAGTCCCGCTAGATACGAGCAGTACTTC.

CDR3 protein: CSARDHRAYEQYF. CDR3 sequence (DNA): TGCAGTGCTAGAGATCATAGGGCCTACGAGCAGTACTTC. The genes are TRBV20-1 and TRBJ2-7, with D uncertain. The CDR3 has 13 amino acids. Deletions cut 0 bases from V and 2 bases from J, with 8 bases between. Germline assignment: CDR1 DFQATT and CDR2 SNEGSKA (reference sequence).

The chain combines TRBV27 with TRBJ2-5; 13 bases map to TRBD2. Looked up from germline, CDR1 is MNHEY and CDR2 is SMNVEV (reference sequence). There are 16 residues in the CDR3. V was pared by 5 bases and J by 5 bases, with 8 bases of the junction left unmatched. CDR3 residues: CASSLRLAGGVETQYF. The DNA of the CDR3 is TGTGCCAGCAGTCTACGACTAGCGGGAGGTGTGGAGACCCAGTACTTC.

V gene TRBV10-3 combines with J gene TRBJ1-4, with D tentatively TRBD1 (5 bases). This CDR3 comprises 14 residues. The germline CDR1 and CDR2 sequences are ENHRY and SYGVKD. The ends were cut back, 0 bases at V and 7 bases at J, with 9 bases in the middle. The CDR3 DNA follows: TGTGCCATCAGTGAGTCGGGGGGTAGTGAAAAACTGTTTTTT. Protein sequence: CAISESGGSEKLFF.

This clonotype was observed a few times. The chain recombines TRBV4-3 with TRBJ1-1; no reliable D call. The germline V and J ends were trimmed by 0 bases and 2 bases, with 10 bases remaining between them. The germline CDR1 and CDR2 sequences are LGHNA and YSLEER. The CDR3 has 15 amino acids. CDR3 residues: CASSQDPGGNTEAFF. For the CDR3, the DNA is TGCGCCAGCAGCCAAGATCCCGGAGGAAACACTGAAGCTTTCTTT.

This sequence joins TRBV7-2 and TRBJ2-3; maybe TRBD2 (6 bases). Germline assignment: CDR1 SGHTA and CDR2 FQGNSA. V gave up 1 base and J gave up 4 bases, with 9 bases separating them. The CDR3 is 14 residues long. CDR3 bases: TGTGCCAGCAGCTTAGTGGAGGGGCCAGATACGCAGTATTTT. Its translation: CASSLVEGPDTQYF.